This T cell receptor (beta chain) was profiled in a study of blood T cell repertoires in COVID-19. Turning to the study itself: Spain, Italy and the United States supplied samples that represented acute and convalescent COVID-19. PBMCs, B-cell-depleted T cells, or T cells were the source of the cDNA or gDNA that made up the material.

Per the original methods: Estimated nucleated cell counts came from reference gene primer amplification. Profiling relied on immunoSEQ multiplex PCR, and the TCRdb table lists in-frame clones only, not all of them. V and J calls and clone size follow that table, whereas D and trimming were derived from the DNA. The data contain almost 200,000 clones, about nine tenths of them singletons. This CDR3 spans 14 amino acids. Germline V gene sequence: CDR1 LGHDT, CDR2 YNNKEL (reference sequence). With V trimmed by 4 bases and J by 1 base, 3 bases remained unmatched. Sequenced input: peripheral blood. J is TRBJ1-1 and V is TRBV3-1 (or the pseudogene TRBV3-2); TRBD1 matches 7 bases. This sequence was found in a woman in her 70s with acute or convalescent COVID-19. CDR3 sequence (DNA): TGTGCCAGCAGCCCCGACAGGGAGAACACTGAAGCTTTCTTT. Protein product: CASSPDRENTEAFF.